The 20 T cell receptor beta chains listed next were all sequenced from one sample in a study of shared clonotypes between healthy human individuals. TCRdb's copy holds only in-frame clones and misses some; the assay was immunoSEQ multiplex PCR. The sample shows 2.3 million or so clones, approximately 95% of them seen only once. The sample consisted of naive CD4+ T cells from PBMCs. Described subset: CD45RA+ positively selected. These receptors came from a man between 18 and 29 years old in good health. Some clones in this sample may be carry-over from other donors' samples.

The chain couples TRBV5-1 to TRBJ2-1; weak D call: TRBD1 (6 bases). The germline gives CDR1 SGHRS, CDR2 YFSETQ. Trimming cost V 0 bases and J 7 bases, with 14 bases left between them. The CDR3 has 15 residues. CDR3 amino acids: CASSLARTVGNEQFF. Written as DNA, the CDR3 is TGCGCCAGCAGCTTGGCCCGGACAGTTGGGAATGAGCAGTTCTTC.

This rearrangement joins TRBV28 to TRBJ1-1; the match to TRBD1 covers 10 bases. Germline trimming cut 7 bases from V and 2 bases from J; bases unmatched to any gene: 4. The CDR3 has 14 amino acids. CDR1 is MDHEN, CDR2 SYDVKM, per germline. DNA of the CDR3: TGTGCCAGCAAGGACAGGGGGTTTAACACTGAAGCTTTCTTT. It specifies CASKDRGFNTEAFF.

As DNA, the CDR3 is TGTGCCAGCACCCAACAGACAGGGGGGTACACTGAAGCTTTCTTT. Translation: CASTQQTGGYTEAFF. The chain is built from TRBV2 and TRBJ1-1; 9 bases fit TRBD1. The V and J ends lost 7 bases and 3 bases, in that order; junction bases with no gene match: 9. Looked up from germline, CDR1 is SNHLY and CDR2 is FYNNEI. The CDR3 contains 15 residues.

This clone was observed once. This rearrangement joins TRBV6-5 to TRBJ2-7, with 7 bases identical to TRBD1. V shed 3 bases and J 4 bases; nucleotides not matched to a gene: 12. CDR1 and CDR2 (germline): MNHEY, SVGAGI. This CDR3 region has 16 residues. CDR3 loop: CASSYTAGTVRYEQYF. DNA for the CDR3: TGTGCCAGCAGTTATACAGCAGGGACAGTTCGTTACGAGCAGTACTTC.

The rearrangement joins TRBV2 to TRBJ1-5; unclear D gene. V lost 3 bases and J lost 6, with 15 bases in between. The CDR3 is made up of 15 amino acids. Germline CDR1 SNHLY, CDR2 FYNNEI. The CDR3 region has the DNA TGTGCCAGCAGTGAGTACCGGGAGCCCCCTCAGCCCCAGCATTTT. It is translated as CASSEYREPPQPQHF.

The chain has TRBV18 and TRBJ2-2; no firm D call. V lost 3 bases and J lost 2, with 10 bases in between. The CDR3 is 15 residues long. The germline V gene encodes CDR1 KGHSH and CDR2 LQKENI. The CDR3: CASSPRNSNTGELFF. The CDR3 bases are TGTGCCAGCTCACCCCGAAACTCCAACACCGGGGAGCTGTTTTTT.

A word on this clone: This sample also contains other DNA sequences that code for the same CDR3. The rearrangement uses TRBV18 and TRBJ1-2; 7 bases match TRBD1. The CDR3 extends over 14 amino acids. CDR1 and CDR2 from the germline V gene are KGHSH and LQKENI. V dropped 2 bases and J dropped 2; count of bases not matched to a gene: 2. CDR3 nucleotide sequence: TGTGCCAGCTCACCAGACAGGGTGAACTATGGCTACACCTTC. Its protein product is CASSPDRVNYGYTF.

This clone was seen only once. The V call is TRBV28, the J call TRBJ2-4; the D gene is possibly TRBD1 (6 bases). CDR1 is MDHEN, CDR2 SYDVKM, per germline. V dropped 5 bases and J dropped 7 bases, with 15 bases sitting between them. The CDR3 contains 14 residues. This CDR3 is CASSEQGPTNIQYF. The DNA of the CDR3 is TGTGCCAGCAGTGAACAGGGCCCCACGAACATTCAGTACTTC.

J is TRBJ2-7 and V is TRBV4-2; D may be TRBD2 (5 bases). CDR1 is LGHNA and CDR2 is YNFKEQ in the germline V gene. V was trimmed by 3 bases and J by 0 bases, leaving 18 bases between them. The CDR3 loop spans 17 amino acids. DNA for the CDR3: TGTGCCAGCAGCCAGCCCCGAAGTAGCGAGAGCTCCTACGAGCAGTACTTC. As protein: CASSQPRSSESSYEQYF.

The rearrangement links TRBV2 to TRBJ1-1, with D hard to call. The germline CDR1 and CDR2 sequences are SNHLY and FYNNEI. The ends were cut back, 6 bases at V and 6 bases at J, with 11 bases in the middle. The CDR3 is 12 residues long. In DNA form, the CDR3 reads TGTGCCAGCAGGGGCCTTGGGGCTGAAGCTTTCTTT. Amino acid sequence: CASRGLGAEAFF.

The chain is built from TRBV18 and TRBJ1-2; possible D gene TRBD1, 5 bases. CDR1 is KGHSH, CDR2 LQKENI, per germline. The V and J ends lost 3 bases and 5 bases respectively, with 16 bases between them. The CDR3 sequence is 15 residues long. DNA for the CDR3: TGTGCCAGCTCACCCGGCCGGGACCCAAATTATGGCTACACCTTC. Its protein is CASSPGRDPNYGYTF.

The rearrangement uses TRBV9 and TRBJ2-7, with TRBD2 matching 12 bases. Germline values: CDR1 SGDLS, CDR2 YYNGEE. The CDR3 totals 16 residues. J lost 5 bases, V lost 0 bases, and 6 bases had no gene match. CDR3 in amino acids: CASSVAGLAGSNEQYF. The CDR3 region has the DNA TGTGCCAGCAGCGTAGCAGGACTAGCGGGAAGCAACGAGCAGTACTTC.

On this clone: The sample has other DNA sequences that encode this CDR3 too. The chain uses TRBV7-3 and TRBJ2-2; TRBD1 is a possible D gene (6 bases). Trimming cost V 5 bases and J 2 bases, with 9 bases left between them. The CDR3 has 14 amino acids. CDR1 is SGHTA and CDR2 is FQGTGA in the germline V gene. CDR3: CASSLDRNTGELFF. DNA for the CDR3: TGTGCCAGCAGCCTGGACAGAAACACCGGGGAGCTGTTTTTT.

This clone turned up a few times. The chain carries TRBV6-5 and TRBJ1-5; a possible D gene is TRBD1 (6 bases). CDR3 length equals 15 residues. Looked up from germline, CDR1 is MNHEY and CDR2 is SVGAGI. The V end was cut by 4 bases, the J end by 7 bases, with 17 bases between. The CDR3 reads CASSSSSQGSQPQHF. The CDR3 DNA is TGTGCCAGCAGTTCATCATCGCAGGGGTCCCAGCCCCAGCATTTT.

The chain recombines TRBV5-1 with TRBJ1-2; D is perhaps TRBD1 (6 bases). This CDR3 region has 14 residues. CDR1 and CDR2 (germline): SGHRS, YFSETQ. Trimming took off 0 bases at V and 3 bases at J, with 9 bases between the two ends. Written as DNA, the CDR3 is TGCGCCAGCAGCTTGGCCGCAGGGGACTATGGCTACACCTTC. Amino acid sequence: CASSLAAGDYGYTF.

The chain employs TRBV9 and TRBJ1-4; no clear D. This CDR3 region has 14 residues. CDR1 is SGDLS and CDR2 is YYNGEE in the germline V gene. Trimming took off 0 bases at V and 7 bases at J, with 10 bases between the two ends. Here the CDR3 DNA reads TGTGCCAGCAGCGTAGGGCCGACTGGTGAAAAACTGTTTTTT. Its protein product is CASSVGPTGEKLFF.

CDR3: CASSLATPPYEQYF. CDR3 DNA sequence: TGCGCCAGCAGCTTGGCGACCCCACCCTACGAGCAGTACTTC. This chain joins TRBV5-1 and TRBJ2-7; D is uncertain. Germline V lookup: CDR1 SGHRS, CDR2 YFSETQ. The CDR3 consists of 14 residues. Trimming cost V 0 bases and J 2 bases, with 9 bases left between them.

V gene TRBV7-3 combines with J gene TRBJ2-1; D unclear. Trimming cost V 7 bases and J 6 bases, with 22 bases left between them. This CDR3 spans 16 amino acids. Germline V gene lookup returns CDR1 SGHTA and CDR2 FQGTGA. The CDR3 coding sequence is TGTGCCAGCACCTTCTCGACGGGTCTTCCCCCCAATGAGCAGTTCTTC. Translating it yields CASTFSTGLPPNEQFF. The full variable domain, with the rest looked up from reference TRBV7-3 and TRBJ2-1, is GAGVSQTPSNKVTEKGKYVELRCDPISGHTALYWYRQSLGQGPEFLIYFQGTGAADDSGLPNDRFFAVRPEGSVSTLKIQRTERGDSAVYLCASTFSTGLPPNEQFFGPGTRLTVL.

The CDR3 protein is CASSRTGTGSTSGSYEQYF. In nucleotides, the CDR3 is TGTGCCAGCTCCCGGACCGGGACAGGGTCCACTAGCGGATCCTACGAGCAGTACTTC. The rearrangement joins TRBV18 to TRBJ2-7, with D tentatively TRBD1 (9 bases). V gave up 6 bases and J gave up 1 base, with 28 bases separating them. The CDR3 has 19 amino acids. Germline loops: CDR1 KGHSH, CDR2 LQKENI.

V gene TRBV5-1 combines with J gene TRBJ2-7; TRBD2 aligns across 15 bases. The CDR3 covers 15 residues. Germline V CDR1 and CDR2: SGHRS, YFSETQ. V shed 4 bases and J 7 bases; nucleotides not matched to a gene: 6. CDR3 sequence: CASSPGLAGGEEQYF. CDR3 sequence (DNA): TGCGCCAGCAGCCCGGGACTAGCGGGAGGAGAGGAGCAGTACTTC.